These T cell receptor beta chains were read from a single sample in a study of graft-versus-host responses after intestinal transplantation. The table came from immunoSEQ multiplex PCR; TCRdb's copy has only in-frame clones and leaves some out. The profile shows nearly 95,000 clones, roughly 91% of them singletons. These TCRs are of unknown antigen specificity. Sequences were derived from unstimulated CD8+ T cells sorted from spleen or lymph node cells, sampled before intestinal transplant. Receptor source: a human donor who received an intestinal transplant. Both conserved end residues are part of each CDR3. D genes are given only for firm matches.

>TRBV4-3|17|TRBD1|TRBJ1-1
TGCGCCAGCAGCCACCGGACAGGGGGTTTGGGGAACACTGAAGCTTTCTTT
CASSHRTGGLGNTEAFF
>TRBV4-3|14|.|TRBJ2-2
TGCGCCAGCAGCCAAGTATCCGGCACCGGGGAGCTGTTTTTT
CASSQVSGTGELFF
>TRBV13|14|TRBD2|TRBJ2-4
TGTGCCAGCAGCTCGGGACTAGAGGAAAACATTCAGTACTTC
CASSSGLEENIQYF
>TRBV29-1|12|.|TRBJ2-5
TGCAGCGCTAAACAGACCCAAGAGACCCAGTACTTC
CSAKQTQETQYF
>TRBV4-3|17|.|TRBJ2-3
TGCGCCAGCAGCCAAGTGGGCGTAACGTACTCAGCAGATACGCAGTATTTT
CASSQVGVTYSADTQYF
>TRBV7-2|14|TRBD1|TRBJ2-7
TGTGCCAGCAGCCCCGGGACAGGGTCCTACGAGCAGTACTTC
CASSPGTGSYEQYF
>TRBV2|14|.|TRBJ2-6
TGTGCCACCAGTACAGGGTCTGGGGCCAACGTCCTGACTTTC
CATSTGSGANVLTF
>TRBV7-9|16|TRBD2|TRBJ2-3
TGTGCCAGCAGCCCGCAGACTAGCGGGTCAGCAGATACGCAGTATTTT
CASSPQTSGSADTQYF
>TRBV25-1|14|.|TRBJ1-1
TGTGCCAGCAGTCCCCGAGGAGTCGGGACTGAAGCTTTCTTT
CASSPRGVGTEAFF
>TRBV29-1|15|.|TRBJ1-2
TGCAGCGTTGAAGATGGGGGACAACCCAACTATGGCTACACCTTC
CSVEDGGQPNYGYTF
>TRBV18|14|TRBD2|TRBJ2-7
TGTGCCAGCTCACCAACGGGGGGGGCCTACGAGCAGTACTTC
CASSPTGGAYEQYF
>TRBV27|16|TRBD1|TRBJ2-1
TGTGCCAGCAGTTTATCGGGACAGGGACGTAAGAATGAGCAGTTCTTC
CASSLSGQGRKNEQFF
>TRBV12-5|14|TRBD1|TRBJ1-2
TGTGCTAGTGGTCCGGACAGGGATTTCTATGGCTACACCTTC
CASGPDRDFYGYTF
>TRBV9|14|.|TRBJ2-5
TGTGCCAGCAGCGTAGATGGCGGGCAAGAGACCCAGTACTTC
CASSVDGGQETQYF
>TRBV2|15|.|TRBJ2-6
TGTGCCAGCAGCGGTCCCGGCTCTGGGGCCAACGTCCTGACTTTC
CASSGPGSGANVLTF
>TRBV6-1|14|.|TRBJ2-3
TGTGCCAGCAGTGACACAGAAAACACAGATACGCAGTATTTT
CASSDTENTDTQYF
>TRBV21-1|16|.|TRBJ2-7
TGTGCCAGCAGCCCCCCCGGCAAGGGAGCTTCCTACGAGCAGTACTTC
CASSPPGKGASYEQYF
>TRBV2|15|TRBD1|TRBJ1-2
TGTGCCAGCGTTGCAGGGGGCAATTCTAACTATGGCTACACCTTC
CASVAGGNSNYGYTF
>TRBV29-1|11|.|TRBJ2-7
TGCAGCGTAACAAGGGGCTACGAGCAGTACTTC
CSVTRGYEQYF
>TRBV10-3|16|.|TRBJ2-2
TGTGCCATCAGTGAGTCTATTAGTCGTATCTCCGGGGAGCTGTTTTTT
CAISESISRISGELFF
>TRBV11-2|18|TRBD2|TRBJ2-2
TGTGCCAGCAGCCTCACGGGACTAGCGGGGAGAGACACCGGGGAGCTGTTTTTT
CASSLTGLAGRDTGELFF
>TRBV5-4|14|TRBD1|TRBJ2-7
TGTGCCAGCAGCCTCCGGGACAGGGTCAACGAGCAGTACTTC
CASSLRDRVNEQYF